This entry concerns a single T cell receptor (beta chain). Its antigen is unknown. 13 Jbeta primers and 60 Vbeta primers were used for the PCR. Generated by immunoSEQ multiplex PCR, the TCRdb table keeps only in-frame clones and is missing some. The table has 99,000 or so clones, about 83% seen once; the top ten hold approximately 6.1%. These data are taken from a study of cytomegalovirus exposure and HLA in healthy donors. The overall study: An earlier analysis found around 100 million unique TCR beta sequences from around 180 million T cells. General observations from the study: Near-uniform donor sequencing depth was presumed by presence/absence analyses.

The receptor was isolated from a man younger than 35 in good health and CMV-seronegative. The sample consisted of PBMCs.

The CDR3 region has the DNA TGTGCCAGCAGCTTAGAGACAGGGGGAGGCTACACCTTC. Its translation: CASSLETGGGYTF. The chain has TRBV7-9 and TRBJ1-2, with 9 positions matching TRBD1. CDR1 is SEHNR, CDR2 FQNEAQ, per germline (reference sequence). Trimming at V came to 1 base and at J to 8 bases, leaving 2 bases not matched to a gene. The CDR3 is 13 amino acids.